These T cell receptor beta chains were read from a single sample in a study of control samples from healthy donors and cancer patients. Assay used: immunoSEQ multiplex PCR; TCRdb lists only in-frame clones, some missing. The table records about 34,000 clones, approximately 90% of them present only once. Sequences were obtained from PBMCs. The receptors shown here come from a woman between 40 and 55 years old with lung cancer. CDR3s leave out the opening cysteine and the closing phenylalanine or tryptophan. The size field is filled for only some rows; it gives once, few, many or a size class.

abundance: NA; v_gene: TRBV28; CDR3aa: ASSLSPGRGYT
abundance: NA; v_gene: TRBV3-1/TRBV3-2; CDR3aa: ASSQGGDPYNSPLH
abundance: NA; v_gene: TRBV6-4; CDR3aa: ASRQLLEGSDTGELF
abundance: few; v_gene: TRBV11-3; CDR3aa: ASSPDGNQPQH
abundance: NA; v_gene: TRBV25-1; CDR3aa: ASSESARTEKNTEAF
abundance: NA; v_gene: TRBV3-1/TRBV3-2; CDR3aa: ASSQGHYSNQPQH
abundance: NA; v_gene: TRBV2; CDR3aa: ASSTGTSGGADTQY
abundance: NA; v_gene: TRBV9; CDR3aa: ASSESSGANVLT
abundance: NA; v_gene: TRBV2; CDR3aa: ATLRTGGAGNTIY
abundance: few; v_gene: TRBV19; CDR3aa: ASRSPLTGNTEAF
abundance: NA; v_gene: TRBV10-2; CDR3aa: ASSEGQGFGIEKLF
abundance: NA; v_gene: TRBV9; CDR3aa: ASSVGLADSYEQY
abundance: once; v_gene: TRBV3-1/TRBV3-2; CDR3aa: ASSQVYDGAYEQY
abundance: NA; v_gene: TRBV5-1; CDR3aa: ASSSTGGFQETQY
abundance: NA; v_gene: TRBV10-2; CDR3aa: ASRGAGEGEKLF
abundance: NA; v_gene: TRBV7-9; CDR3aa: ASSFGEETQY
abundance: once; v_gene: TRBV27; CDR3aa: ASSLSGTRANEKLF
abundance: few; v_gene: TRBV5-4; CDR3aa: ASSLQRGSSGNTIY
abundance: NA; v_gene: TRBV12-3/TRBV12-4; CDR3aa: ASSFGSTDTQY
abundance: NA; v_gene: TRBV30; CDR3aa: AWSSGGYYEQY
abundance: NA; v_gene: TRBV5-1; CDR3aa: ASSLARDGEQY
abundance: NA; v_gene: TRBV6-5; CDR3aa: ASSSGVSTDTQY
abundance: NA; v_gene: TRBV11-3; CDR3aa: ASSWTSGGAGELF
abundance: NA; v_gene: TRBV7-8; CDR3aa: ASSLVLSALGNEQF
abundance: NA; v_gene: TRBV5-4; CDR3aa: ASSLDRGNNSPLH
abundance: NA; v_gene: TRBV3-1/TRBV3-2; CDR3aa: ASSHHPERERQF
abundance: NA; v_gene: TRBV27; CDR3aa: ASSLVAAGGNEQF
abundance: NA; v_gene: TRBV28; CDR3aa: ASSWSVSGNTIY
abundance: NA; v_gene: TRBV11-1; CDR3aa: ASSLQGGNTEAF
abundance: NA; v_gene: TRBV7-9; CDR3aa: ASSFGSYDYT
abundance: NA; v_gene: TRBV5-6; CDR3aa: ASTPWREAVRKTQY
abundance: NA; v_gene: TRBV29-1; CDR3aa: SARRGGNTEAF
abundance: NA; v_gene: TRBV10-2; CDR3aa: ASSEAQLAGGRAQY
abundance: NA; v_gene: TRBV4-2; CDR3aa: ASSQGQGAPNTEAF
abundance: NA; v_gene: TRBV30; CDR3aa: ASQNQPNTEAF
abundance: NA; v_gene: TRBV6-6; CDR3aa: ASSWDSGYT
abundance: NA; v_gene: TRBV7-2; CDR3aa: ASSLVNSPLH
abundance: NA; v_gene: TRBV11-2; CDR3aa: ASSFRGLPNTIY
abundance: NA; v_gene: TRBV6-5; CDR3aa: ASSYSITPGAPPLH
abundance: NA; v_gene: TRBV3-1/TRBV3-2; CDR3aa: ASSQREGSEAF
abundance: NA; v_gene: TRBV29-1; CDR3aa: SVNTGGQGNYGYT
abundance: NA; v_gene: TRBV7-8; CDR3aa: ASSSSPFGPTAGGYT
abundance: NA; v_gene: TRBV29-1; CDR3aa: SVEGRPRETQY